This T cell receptor (beta chain) was sequenced for a study of T cells after posttransplantation cyclophosphamide listed by TCRdb under 2016. Background on the whole study: T cell repertoire reconstitution was tracked by TRB sequencing after myeloablative bone marrow transplantation in which posttransplantation cyclophosphamide was used as GVHD prophylaxis. Blood from all 35 or so PTCy patients with 1-year posttransplant specimens was subjected to TRB sequencing. Samples from around 40 PTCy-treated patients and under 20 related bone marrow donors of those patients were subjected to antigen receptor sequencing. In 3 patients, TRB sequencing was also performed on up to about 3 more blood samples taken 2 to 5.2 years after transplant, and in 4 patients, pretransplant blood was also TRB-sequenced. Public TRB sequences were queried against a database of over 3,600 sequences associated with responses to pathogens, tumor antigens, self-antigens and alloantigens. Because TRA and TRB clonality were tightly correlated in roughly 10 samples, subsequent TCR analyses were focused on TRB only. Paper-wide results and their limitations: The TRB repertoires of T cells infiltrating skin or the GI tract showed only limited overlap with the TRB repertoires found in blood. Donor-recipient similarity was low at 1-2 months but rose over the first year, and later blood repertoires were often dominated by donor CD8+ memory clones. Across around 48 patients, recipient CMV seropositivity and CMV reactivation were highly associated with TRB clonality; PTCy diversity was similar to CNI/methotrexate controls.

The treatment or condition label for this specimen denotes: high-dose cyclophosphamide on days +3 and +4 as single-agent GVHD prophylaxis. Busulfan and fludarabine conditioning, a related or unrelated marrow graft, and cyclophosphamide on days +3 and +4 were given to PTCy patients. The PTCy-treated patients were enrolled in a prospective multi-institutional clinical trial. Mononuclear cells from peripheral blood and bone marrow were separated by Ficoll-Hypaque density centrifugation and then cryopreserved. Points on this clone: What antigen it recognizes has not been identified. The record has no base qualities; no much larger clone is one base away.

Genomic DNA was used for TRB sequencing, which was performed with the immunoSEQ assay at survey resolution or with the hsTCRB kit. Per the source publication's procedure: Initial read processing used immunoSEQ software, and repertoire analyses used the LymphoSeq R package. Clonality was calculated as 1 minus normalized Shannon entropy, and the Gini coefficient was also calculated for each TRB dataset. Phenotypes of unsorted samples were inferred by mapping TRB sequences from sorted subsets of the recipient or donor onto the same recipient's unsorted samples. TCRdb provides this immuneACCESS table in a form limited to in-frame rearrangements. Some clones are lacking; in checked studies, under half of them reflect an unresolved V gene, and why the rest are absent is not known. D and trimming come from the DNA, and the V and J calls and clone size come from that table. The sample data list roughly 6,800 clones, and about 90% of these were observed just once. Approximately 13% of the sample is held by the ten biggest clonotypes.

V and J are truncated by 6 bases and 2 bases respectively, leaving an intervening sequence of 17 bases. Reading from cysteine to phenylalanine, the CDR3 counts 15 amino acids. Here the CDR3 DNA is all that survives: 45 bases in frame from base 1. Via the germline V gene (reference sequence), CDR1 is SGHNT and CDR2 YYREEE. This TCR was recovered from a female patient aged 50 to 60 who received an allogeneic stem cell transplant from a related donor, was CMV-positive, and had no GVHD. After a transplant, not all T cells may be the patient's own; some may come from the graft donor. Sequences were derived from PBMCs, sampled roughly 190 weeks after allogeneic stem cell transplant with posttransplant cyclophosphamide. The chain couples TRBV5-4 to TRBJ2-5, and possibly TRBD2, on 6 matching bases. The nucleotide sequence is given as TGTGCCAGCACCAGGGATGGAGGGAAGCAAGAGACCCAGTACTTC. It is translated as CASTRDGGKQETQYF.